These T cell receptor beta chains were read from a single sample in a study of T cell repertoires in cytomegalovirus infection. Each CDR3 protein is one row after TCRdb ran MiXCR on the reads. Here the sample spans about 530,000 distinct CDR3 sequences, around 27% being singletons. The sequenced sample was PBMCs. These receptors were taken from a human donor in good health (CMV status not recorded). Some clones in this sample may be carry-over from other donors' samples. Both conserved end residues are part of each CDR3. A D gene is named only where the DNA matches it firmly. Size is omitted from some rows. Given values are once, few, many or a class for expanded clones.

.	TRBV20-1	TRBJ2-1	.	TGCAGTGCTAGAGATCAACGGACGGGAAGCTCCTACAATGAGCAGTTCTTC	CSARDQRTGSSYNEQFF
.	TRBV3-1	TRBJ2-7	.	TGTGCCAGCAGCCAAGAAGGGGTTTACGAGCAGTACTTC	CASSQEGVYEQYF
.	TRBV10-3	TRBJ1-5	few	TGTGCCATCGGGGGGCGGGGGAACAATCAGCCCCAGCATTTT	CAIGGRGNNQPQHF
.	TRBV28	TRBJ2-7	.	TGTGCCAGCAGTCCGACAAACTACGAGCAGTACTTC	CASSPTNYEQYF
TRBD1	TRBV7-2	TRBJ1-4	few	TGTGCCAGCAGCTTACCCCTACAGGGGAAGGATGAAAAACTGTTTTTT	CASSLPLQGKDEKLFF
.	TRBV7-6	TRBJ1-2	.	TGTGCCAGCAATTCTATGGGGGGGTACGTCTATGGCTACACCTTC	CASNSMGGYVYGYTF
.	TRBV7-2	TRBJ2-2	many	TGTGCCAGCAGCTTAGCCCGGACTGGCACCGGGGAGCTGTTTTTT	CASSLARTGTGELFF
TRBD2	TRBV12-3/TRBV12-4	TRBJ2-3	few	TGTGCCAGCAGACCCACCATAGGGACTAGCGGTAGCACAGATACGCAGTATTTT	CASRPTIGTSGSTDTQYF
TRBD2	TRBV24-1	TRBJ2-5	few	TGTGCCACCAGAGATAGCGGGAGGGAGACCCAGTACTTC	CATRDSGRETQYF
.	TRBV7-2	TRBJ2-5	.	TGTGCCAGCAGCTGGACCGAGAGGGAGACCCAGTACTTC	CASSWTERETQYF
TRBD2	TRBV6-4	TRBJ2-1	.	TGTGCCAGCAGTTTCCTAGCGGGAGGGCCATCAGGGGGTGAGCAGTTCTTC	CASSFLAGGPSGGEQFF
TRBD1	TRBV7-9	TRBJ1-4	.	TGTGCCAGCAGCCCGACAGGGGCAAGTGAAAAACTGTTTTTT	CASSPTGASEKLFF
.	TRBV19	TRBJ2-7	few	TGTGCCAGTAGTATAGTCCGGGCGGAAGAGCAGTACTTC	CASSIVRAEEQYF
.	TRBV4-1	TRBJ2-2	.	TGCGCCAGCAGCCGAACAAGGGCAACGAACACCGGGGAGCTGTTTTTT	CASSRTRATNTGELFF
TRBD2	TRBV29-1	TRBJ2-3	.	TGCAGCGTTGCGTTCAAGCGGGAGGATACGCAGTATTTT	CSVAFKREDTQYF
.	TRBV7-2	TRBJ1-1	many	TGTGCCAGCAGCTTAGACAGGCAGAACACTGAAGCTTTCTTT	CASSLDRQNTEAFF
.	TRBV7-9	TRBJ2-7	.	TGTGCCAGCAGCTTAGGATCCCGAACCGAGCAGTACTTC	CASSLGSRTEQYF
.	TRBV12-3/TRBV12-4	TRBJ2-6	few	TGTGCCACCTCGGCCAGTCACGACTCTGGGGCCAACGTCCTGACTTTC	CATSASHDSGANVLTF
TRBD2	TRBV20-1	TRBJ2-2	.	TGCAGTGCTTGGGGGAGCGGGAGCACCGGGGAGCTGTTTTTT	CSAWGSGSTGELFF
TRBD1	TRBV18	TRBJ1-2	.	TGTGCCAGCTCACCGGATGGACAGGGAGGCTACACCTTC	CASSPDGQGGYTF
.	TRBV7-3	TRBJ2-2	.	TGTGCCAGCAGCTTAATCTCTCAGCGGCTGAACACCGGGGAGCTGTTTTTT	CASSLISQRLNTGELFF
.	TRBV4-1	TRBJ2-5	.	TGCGCCAGCAGCCAAGACTTCCCGACGGAGACCCAGTACTTC	CASSQDFPTETQYF
.	TRBV2	TRBJ2-2	.	TGTGCCAAAAACCGACAGGTGACGAACACCGGGGAGCTGTTTTTT	CAKNRQVTNTGELFF
TRBD2	TRBV7-9	TRBJ2-1	.	TGTGCCAGCAGCCCCACTAGCGACAATGAGCAGTTCTTC	CASSPTSDNEQFF
.	TRBV24-1	TRBJ2-2	.	TGTGCCACCAGTGACCCGACAAGGAACACCGGGGAGCTGTTTTTT	CATSDPTRNTGELFF
TRBD1	TRBV7-2	TRBJ2-7	many	TGTGCCAGCAGCCCGGATACAGGGGGCGTATACGAGCAGTACTTC	CASSPDTGGVYEQYF
TRBD1	TRBV7-9	TRBJ2-5	few	TGTGCCAGCAGGCCCTGGACAGGGGGTCACCAAGAGACCCAGTACTTC	CASRPWTGGHQETQYF
.	TRBV7-6	TRBJ2-3	.	TGTGCCAGCAGCTTATTCGTGGGCGTCACAGATACGCAGTATTTT	CASSLFVGVTDTQYF
TRBD1	TRBV4-1	TRBJ2-2	.	TGCGCCAGCAGCCAGACAGGGGCGAACACCGGGGAGCTGTTTTTT	CASSQTGANTGELFF
TRBD2	TRBV12-3/TRBV12-4	TRBJ2-1	.	TGTGCCAGCAGTTTTAGCGGGAGGGCCATGGATGAGCAGTTCTTC	CASSFSGRAMDEQFF
.	TRBV7-2	TRBJ2-3	many	TGTGCCAGCAGTGTATCAGGGTTTGGAAATACGCAGTATTTT	CASSVSGFGNTQYF
.	TRBV7-2	TRBJ2-5	many	TGTGCCAGCAGCCCCCGAAGAGGGGAAGAGACCCAGTACTTC	CASSPRRGEETQYF
.	TRBV12-5	TRBJ2-3	few	TGTGCTAGTGGGAGGACACCCGTCGTAGATACGCAGTATTTT	CASGRTPVVDTQYF
.	TRBV29-1	TRBJ1-1	.	TGCAGCGTTGCTCGAGCTGAAGCTTTCTTT	CSVARAEAFF
TRBD2	TRBV12-3/TRBV12-4	TRBJ2-1	few	TGTGCCAGCAGCTTAGGTTTAGCGGGGCCCTACAATGAGCAGTTCTTC	CASSLGLAGPYNEQFF
.	TRBV7-9	TRBJ1-6	few	TGTGCCAGCAGCTTAGCGGAGGCGGGCCCGGGGTCACCCCTCCACTTT	CASSLAEAGPGSPLHF
TRBD1	TRBV10-3	TRBJ1-1	few	TGTGCCATCAGTGAGGGATTGGGGACAGGGAACACTGAAGCTTTCTTT	CAISEGLGTGNTEAFF
.	TRBV4-3	TRBJ2-2	.	TGCGCCAGCAGCCAAGATCGGGCGGGGCCTAACACCGGGGAGCTGTTTTTT	CASSQDRAGPNTGELFF
TRBD1	TRBV29-1	TRBJ2-7	few	TGCAGCGTTGTGCAAGGACAGGGAACCTACGAGCAGTACTTC	CSVVQGQGTYEQYF
.	TRBV7-2	TRBJ2-7	many	TGTGCCAGCAGCCGGGACCTCTACGAGCAGTACTTC	CASSRDLYEQYF
.	TRBV27	TRBJ2-3	few	TGTGCCAGCAGTGGAGTGGCGACACCTAGCACAGATACGCAGTATTTT	CASSGVATPSTDTQYF
TRBD2	TRBV11-3	TRBJ2-1	few	TGTGCCAGCAGCTTAGAGGCTAGCGGGAGGTTTGAGCAGTTCTTC	CASSLEASGRFEQFF
TRBD2	TRBV14	TRBJ2-5	.	TGTGCCAGCAGCCTACCGGGGGGGACCCAGTACTTC	CASSLPGGTQYF
.	TRBV19	TRBJ1-1	few	TGTGCCAGTATTACAAAACCCAGGGGAGGGGTCACTGAAGCTTTCTTT	CASITKPRGGVTEAFF
.	TRBV20-1	TRBJ2-1	.	TGCAGTGCTAGTCGGCGGAACAATGAGCAGTTCTTC	CSASRRNNEQFF
.	TRBV5-6	TRBJ2-5	.	TGTGCCAGCAGGGTTTCAGGGGAAGAGACCCAGTACTTC	CASRVSGEETQYF